The T cell receptor (beta chain) under discussion was sequenced for a study of blood T cell repertoires in COVID-19. Original processing methods: Using reference gene primer amplification, nucleated cell counts were estimated. Measured with immunoSEQ multiplex PCR; TCRdb has only the in-frame clones, and not every one. The DNA gave D and trimming, while V, J and clone size come from that table. The sample holds roughly 110,000 clones; approximately 80% are singletons and the top ten take about 0.8%. Deletions cut 4 bases from V and 0 bases from J, with 10 bases between. This CDR3 has 15 residues. Germline values: CDR1 KGHSH, CDR2 LQKENI.

This TCR derives from a woman in her sixties or seventies with acute or convalescent COVID-19. The sequenced material came from peripheral blood. J is TRBJ1-5 and V is TRBV18; a possible D gene is TRBD1 (5 bases). The CDR3 DNA reads as TGTGCCAGCTCACAACAGGATTATAGCAATCAGCCCCAGCATTTT. Translation: CASSQQDYSNQPQHF.